One sample yielded the 21 T cell receptor beta chains listed below, sequenced in a study of radiotherapy plus CTLA-4 blockade in lung cancer. The assay was immunoSEQ multiplex PCR, and TCRdb's table has in-frame clones only and misses some. The table has about 76,000 clones, about 79% seen once. The source was peripheral blood, collected from a patient treated with radiotherapy plus ipilimumab. The receptors derive from a human donor with non-small cell lung cancer whose response to radiotherapy plus ipilimumab could not be evaluated. Some clones in this sample may be carry-over from other donors' samples.

This chain joins TRBV7-9 and TRBJ1-2; a weak D match, TRBD1 (6 bases). The CDR3 sequence is 14 residues long. The germline CDR1 and CDR2 sequences are SEHNR and FQNEAQ (reference sequence). V dropped 1 base and J dropped 7 bases, with 13 bases sitting between them. The CDR3 is CASSLEHRAFGYTF. The CDR3 nucleotides read TGTGCCAGCAGCTTAGAGCACAGGGCCTTTGGCTACACCTTC.

This chain joins TRBV6-5 and TRBJ2-1, with TRBD1 identical over 11 bases. CDR1 is MNHEY and CDR2 is SVGAGI in the germline V gene. The CDR3 length is 14 residues. After removal of 6 bases from V and 8 bases from J, the junction contained 6 bases not matched to a gene. CDR3: CASSPGQGAHEQFF. CDR3 sequence (DNA): TGTGCCAGCAGCCCCGGACAGGGGGCGCATGAGCAGTTCTTC.

This clone was observed a few times. The chain uses TRBV28 and TRBJ1-2; a weak D match, TRBD1 (5 bases). V dropped 2 bases and J dropped 0 bases, with 10 bases sitting between them. Germline V gene data show CDR1 as MDHEN and CDR2 as SYDVKM. CDR3 length equals 15 residues. The CDR3 region has the DNA TGTGCCAGCAGTTTAAGGACACGCGCTAACTATGGCTACACCTTC. Amino acid sequence: CASSLRTRANYGYTF.

As concerns this clone: No conserved phenylalanine or tryptophan ends this CDR3, so it is likely a read error. The DNA is left out, because the CDR3 cannot be placed on it with certainty; the CDR3 is given as TCRdb lists it. The V call is TRBV28, the J call TRBJ2-3; the table gives TRBD1 as D, unverified against the DNA. From germline, CDR1 is MDHEN and CDR2 SYDVKM. The CDR3 numbers 13 amino acids, ends counted. CDR3 loop: CASSSEPGQGELK.

CDR3 DNA sequence: TGTGCCAGCAGGGAGGGAGAAAAACTGTTTTTT. Protein sequence: CASREGEKLFF. The chain is built from TRBV5-5 and TRBJ1-4; D is unclear. CDR1 is SGHKS, CDR2 YYEKEE, per germline (reference sequence). The CDR3 runs 11 residues. Trimming took 5 bases from V and 8 from J, leaving 7 bases between them.

The chain links TRBV5-6 to TRBJ2-1, with 7 bases fitting TRBD1. V was clipped by 3 bases and J by 7 bases; unmatched bases: 1. The CDR3 totals 12 residues. CDR1 is SGHDT and CDR2 is YYEEEE in the germline V gene. CDR3 nucleotides: TGTGCCAGCAGCTGGGACAGTAATGAGCAGTTCTTC. This sequence encodes CASSWDSNEQFF.

The chain combines TRBV28 with TRBJ2-1; 10 bases align to TRBD1. Germline V gene sequence: CDR1 MDHEN, CDR2 SYDVKM. J lost 6 bases, V lost 6 bases, and 5 bases had no gene match. The CDR3 contains 14 residues. Written as DNA, the CDR3 is TGTGCCAGCAGCCGACAGGGGGCGCGCAATGAGCAGTTCTTC. Translating gives CASSRQGARNEQFF. The full variable domain, completed using reference TRBV28 and TRBJ2-1, is DVKVTQSSRYLVKRTGEKVFLECVQDMDHENMFWYRQDPGLGLRLIYFSYDVKMKEKGDIPEGYSVSREKKERFSLILESASTNQTSMYLCASSRQGARNEQFFGPGTRLTVL.

This rearrangement joins TRBV9 to TRBJ1-2; the D is unclear. The CDR3 runs to 15 residues. Germline V CDR1 and CDR2: SGDLS, YYNGEE. V shed 0 bases and J shed 0 bases, with 9 bases lying between them. The CDR3 bases are TGTGCCAGCAGCGTAGGTGGCAACACTAACTATGGCTACACCTTC. This translates into CASSVGGNTNYGYTF.

The genes are TRBV5-1 and TRBJ2-1; 8 nucleotides match TRBD1. The CDR3 runs 16 residues. Germline V gene sequence: CDR1 SGHRS, CDR2 YFSETQ. The ends lost 4 bases at V and 2 bases at J; junction bases unmatched: 8. CDR3 in DNA: TGCGCCAGCAGCCCAGGGGGCGTCTTAACCTACAATGAGCAGTTCTTC. Translated, it gives CASSPGGVLTYNEQFF.

This clone was counted once. This rearrangement joins TRBV25-1 to TRBJ2-1; tentatively, D is TRBD1 (5 bases). The CDR3 is 15 residues long. Germline CDR1 and CDR2: MGHDK and SYGVNS. V was clipped by 4 bases and J by 0 bases, with 10 bases between them. CDR3 protein: CASSARQFSYNEQFF. CDR3 nucleotides: TGTGCCAGCAGTGCCAGACAGTTCTCCTACAATGAGCAGTTCTTC. The whole variable domain, remainder taken from reference TRBV25-1 and TRBJ2-1, is EADIYQTPRYLVIGTGKKITLECSQTMGHDKMYWYQQDPGMELHLIHYSYGVNSTEKGDLSSESTVSRIRTEHFPLTLESARPSHTSQYLCASSARQFSYNEQFFGPGTRLTVL.

The chain uses TRBV5-1 and TRBJ2-3; 9 nucleotides agree with TRBD1. Germline V CDR1 and CDR2: SGHRS, YFSETQ. This CDR3 has 16 amino acids. The trim removed 4 bases at V and 5 bases at J, leaving 11 bases unmatched. For the CDR3, the DNA is TGCGCCAGCAGCGCCGGCGGGACAGGGCTTGGAGATACGCAGTATTTT. This encodes CASSAGGTGLGDTQYF.

The genes are TRBV2 and TRBJ2-3, with 7 bases matching TRBD2. The germline V gene has CDR1 SNHLY and CDR2 FYNNEI. After removal of 7 bases from V and 0 bases from J, the junction contained 7 bases not matched to a gene. This CDR3 has 15 amino acids. CDR3 bases: TGTGCCAGCACGCACGGGGGGTCTAGCACAGATACGCAGTATTTT. Its translation: CASTHGGSSTDTQYF.

This chain connects TRBV4-1 to TRBJ2-2, with a possible D match to TRBD1 (5 bases). The germline V gene encodes CDR1 MGHRA and CDR2 YSYEKL. Trimming removed 1 base at V and 7 bases at J, with 10 bases between. The CDR3 is 14 amino acids. The CDR3 DNA reads as TGCGCCAGCAGCCAAGGGCAGGGCGTCGGGGAGCTGTTTTTT. It specifies CASSQGQGVGELFF.

This rearrangement joins TRBV25-1 to TRBJ2-5, with TRBD2 matching 8 bases. V lost 6 bases and J lost 2; bases outside the gene matches: 8. Germline CDR1 and CDR2: MGHDK and SYGVNS. This CDR3 contains 15 residues. The CDR3 loop is CASSKAGVSQETQYF. The CDR3, as DNA: TGTGCCAGCAGCAAAGCGGGGGTCTCACAAGAGACCCAGTACTTC.

This clone has just one count. Germline and junction disagree at one end, which may indicate a read error. J is TRBJ2-7 and V is TRBV9, with 7 positions matching TRBD1. The length of the CDR3 is 14 residues. Germline V CDR1 and CDR2: SGDLS, YYNGEE. The CDR3 sequence is CASSGRDRSYEQYF. CDR3 DNA sequence: TGTGCCAGCAGCGGACGGGACAGATCCTACGAACAGTACTTC. Drawing the rest from reference TRBV9 and TRBJ2-7, the complete variable domain is DSGVTQTPKHLITATGQRVTLRCSPRSGDLSVYWYQQSLDQGLQFLIQYYNGEERAKGNILERFSAQQFPDLHSELNLSSLELGDSALYFCASSGRDRSYEQYFGPGTRLTVT.

The chain links TRBV18 to TRBJ1-1; 7 nucleotides line up with TRBD1. The germline V gene has CDR1 KGHSH and CDR2 LQKENI. With V trimmed by 3 bases and J by 1 base, 2 bases remained unmatched. The CDR3 spans 14 residues. CDR3 region: CASSPGQQNTEAFF. The CDR3 DNA sequence: TGTGCCAGCTCACCGGGACAGCAGAACACTGAAGCTTTCTTT.

The chain links TRBV19 to TRBJ2-3; perhaps TRBD1 as D (6 bases). CDR1 and CDR2 (germline): LNHDA, SQIVND (reference sequence). There are 22 residues in the CDR3. Trimming removed 3 bases from V and 2 bases from J, with 33 bases in between. The CDR3 DNA reads as TGTGCCAGTAGTATTAGGCGGATTGAGGGCCCCGGACAGCTAATAAACACAGATACGCAGTATTTT. The encoded protein is CASSIRRIEGPGQLINTDTQYF.

V gene TRBV5-4 combines with J gene TRBJ2-1; D is unresolved. Germline lookup yields CDR1 SGHNT and CDR2 YYREEE (reference sequence). This CDR3 spans 12 amino acids. The germline V and J ends were trimmed by 4 bases and 2 bases, with 4 bases remaining between them. The CDR3 region has the DNA TGTGCCAGCAGCGTAACCTACAATGAGCAGTTCTTC. As protein: CASSVTYNEQFF.

DNA for the CDR3: TGTGCCAGCAGCCCTCGGACTAGCGGGGATGATACGCAGTATTTT. Protein: CASSPRTSGDDTQYF. This chain connects TRBV27 to TRBJ2-3, with 12 bases fitting TRBD2. The CDR3 sequence is 15 residues long. In germline, CDR1 is MNHEY, CDR2 SMNVEV (reference sequence). Germline trimming cut 6 bases from V and 6 bases from J; bases unmatched to any gene: 7.

The chain carries TRBV6-1 and TRBJ1-2; D is perhaps TRBD1 (5 bases). Per germline, CDR1 MNHNS and CDR2 SASEGT. Between the trimmed V and J ends, which lost 4 bases and 6 bases, there was a span of 12 bases. CDR3 length equals 13 residues. The CDR3 sequence: CASSGQGGDGYTF. DNA for the CDR3: TGTGCCAGCAGTGGTCAGGGTGGGGATGGCTACACCTTC.

The gene calls are TRBV28 and TRBJ1-5, with TRBD1 matching 9 bases. CDR1 is MDHEN, CDR2 SYDVKM, per germline. The junction had 4 bases not matched to a gene; V was cut back by 2 bases and J by 5 bases. This CDR3 comprises 15 residues. The chain's CDR3 is CASSLGTGFDQPQHF. CDR3 DNA sequence: TGTGCCAGCAGTTTAGGGACAGGGTTCGATCAGCCCCAGCATTTT.